This T cell receptor (beta chain) is drawn from a study of cytomegalovirus exposure and HLA in healthy donors. This CDR3 spans 13 amino acids. V lost 4 bases and J 4 bases, leaving 9 bases between the germline ends. From germline, CDR1 is SGHRS and CDR2 YFSETQ. Concerning this clone itself: What it binds is unknown.

Both 60 Vbeta primers and 13 Jbeta primers went into the PCR. The assay was immunoSEQ multiplex PCR, and TCRdb's table has in-frame clones only and misses some. The listing records roughly 120,000 clones. Study-level findings and limits: Sequencing depth across donors, presence/absence analyses assumed, was roughly uniform. Association of a missense DCLRE1C variant with TCR beta V- and J-gene trimming was reported in a later analysis.

This chain uses TRBV5-1 with TRBJ2-1; D not certain. The sample was PBMCs. This receptor was taken from a man younger than 35 in good health and CMV-seronegative. CDR3 in DNA: TGCGCCAGCAGCGACTGGTCTTACAATGAGCAGTTCTTC. Translation: CASSDWSYNEQFF.